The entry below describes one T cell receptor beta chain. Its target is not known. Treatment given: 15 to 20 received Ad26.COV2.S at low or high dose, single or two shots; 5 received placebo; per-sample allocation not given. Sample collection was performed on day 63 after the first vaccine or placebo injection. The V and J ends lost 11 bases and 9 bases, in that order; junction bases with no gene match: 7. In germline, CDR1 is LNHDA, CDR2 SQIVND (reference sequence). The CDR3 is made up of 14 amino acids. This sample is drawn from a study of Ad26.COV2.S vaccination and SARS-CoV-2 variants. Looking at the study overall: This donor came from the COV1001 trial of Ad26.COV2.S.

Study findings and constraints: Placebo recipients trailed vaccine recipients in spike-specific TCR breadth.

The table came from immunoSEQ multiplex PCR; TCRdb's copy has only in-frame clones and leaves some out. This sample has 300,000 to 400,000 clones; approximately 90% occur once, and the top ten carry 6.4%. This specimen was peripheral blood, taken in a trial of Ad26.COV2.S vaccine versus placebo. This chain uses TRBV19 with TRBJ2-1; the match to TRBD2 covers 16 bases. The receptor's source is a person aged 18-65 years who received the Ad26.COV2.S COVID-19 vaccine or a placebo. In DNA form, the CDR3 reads TGTGCCGTAGGGGGACTAGCGGGAGGGCCTGAGCAGTTCTTC. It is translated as CAVGGLAGGPEQFF.